The next 10 T cell receptor beta chains were all read from a single sample in a study of spatial heterogeneity in lung cancer. Time point denoted: sample taken at primary tumor resection. From the 5' RACE reads, TCRdb called clonotypes with MiXCR, one entry per CDR3 protein. The sample has 25,000 or so distinct CDR3 sequences; 3% to 3.5% are singletons. The specimen comprised PBMCs, sampled at surgery. These receptors all come from a female donor with early-stage non-small cell lung cancer.

This clonotype came up many times. This chain joins TRBV12-3 or TRBV12-4 and TRBJ2-7; TRBD2 might be the D (6 bases). CDR3 length: 15 amino acids. V shed 3 bases and J shed 4 bases, with 16 bases lying between them. This CDR3 is CASSLGPGLLYEQYF. CDR3 bases: TGTGCCAGCAGTTTGGGGCCGGGACTTTTATACGAGCAGTACTTC.

This clonotype was picked up many times. This chain uses TRBV19 with TRBJ1-4, with TRBD1 matching 7 bases. Losses at the gene ends were 7 bases for V and 7 bases for J; bases not matched to a gene: 3. The CDR3 is 12 residues long. Per germline, CDR1 LNHDA and CDR2 SQIVND (reference sequence). Written as DNA, the CDR3 is TGTGCCAGTATGGGGGACAGTGAAAAACTGTTTTTT. Translation gives CASMGDSEKLFF.

This clonotype was counted many times. The gene calls are TRBV9 and TRBJ2-2; tentatively, D is TRBD1 (5 bases). The CDR3 covers 14 residues. The V and J ends lost 3 bases and 7 bases respectively, with 13 bases between them. Germline CDR1 is SGDLS and CDR2 is YYNGEE. CDR3 in amino acids: CASSATVVGGELFF. CDR3 in DNA: TGTGCCAGCAGCGCGACAGTTGTCGGCGGGGAGCTGTTTTTT.

This clonotype was counted a few times. The genes are TRBV5-1 and TRBJ2-3, with D possibly matching TRBD2 (6 bases). Trimming left V 3 bases short and J 5 bases short, with 13 bases between. Germline values: CDR1 SGHRS, CDR2 YFSETQ. The CDR3 has 14 residues. The CDR3 loop reads CASSWDKEGDTQYF. CDR3 nucleotide sequence: TGCGCCAGCAGCTGGGATAAGGAGGGAGATACGCAGTATTTT.

This clonotype was recorded at least ten times. J is TRBJ2-1 and V is TRBV20-1; no firm D call. Germline assignment: CDR1 DFQATT and CDR2 SNEGSKA (reference sequence). The CDR3 is 13 amino acids. V lost 3 bases to trimming and J lost 3 bases, with 9 bases between them. The CDR3 protein is CSARGPDYNEQFF. The CDR3 region has the DNA TGCAGTGCTAGGGGCCCGGACTACAATGAGCAGTTCTTC.

This clonotype was picked up many times. The chain uses TRBV6-5 and TRBJ1-5; D ambiguous. Trimming cost V 2 bases and J 2 bases, with 10 bases left between them. This CDR3 comprises 15 residues. Germline loops: CDR1 MNHEY, CDR2 SVGAGI. The CDR3 DNA reads TGTGCCAGCAGTTACGGAGGGATGGGCAATCAGCCCCAGCATTTT. Translated: CASSYGGMGNQPQHF.

There are many counts of this clonotype. The rearrangement links TRBV5-6 to TRBJ2-1; D possibly uses TRBD1 or TRBD2 (8 bases each). The V gene's germline CDR1 is SGHDT and CDR2 YYEEEE. This CDR3 is built from 17 residues. The V end was cut by 4 bases, the J end by 5 bases, with 22 bases between. CDR3 region: CASSKTGVREDDNEQFF. In nucleotides, the CDR3 is TGTGCCAGCAGCAAGACAGGGGTGCGGGAGGACGACAATGAGCAGTTCTTC.

This clonotype was observed at least ten times. This sequence joins TRBV7-3 and TRBJ2-5; 9 nucleotides align to TRBD1. Germline CDR1 reads SGHTA; CDR2 reads FQGTGA. V dropped 2 bases and J dropped 5; count of bases not matched to a gene: 9. This CDR3 comprises 16 residues. The CDR3 protein is CASSLGMTGGHETQYF. DNA of the CDR3: TGTGCCAGCAGCTTAGGAATGACAGGGGGTCATGAGACCCAGTACTTC.

The sample holds many counts of this clonotype. The chain couples TRBV7-6 to TRBJ1-5; D is unresolved. The CDR3 loop spans 14 amino acids. Germline lookup yields CDR1 SGHVS and CDR2 FNYEAQ. The ends were cut back, 4 bases at V and 7 bases at J, with 14 bases in the middle. The CDR3 region is CASSSQGSWQPQHF. CDR3 DNA: TGTGCCAGCAGCTCCCAAGGGAGTTGGCAGCCCCAGCATTTT.

The chain carries TRBV20-1 and TRBJ2-1; maybe TRBD2 (5 bases). With 7 bases removed from V and 1 base from J, the gap between germline ends came to 17 bases. Germline V CDR1 and CDR2: DFQATT, SNEGSKA (reference sequence). The CDR3 has 15 amino acids. CDR3 residues: CSGLPADLSYNEQFF. CDR3 sequence (DNA): TGCAGTGGCCTACCAGCGGACTTATCCTACAATGAGCAGTTCTTC.